Sequencing of this TCR beta chain was carried out in a study of blood T cell repertoires in COVID-19. Overall study context: Samples representing acute and convalescent COVID-19 were sourced from the United States, Italy and Spain. The analysed material was cDNA or gDNA that came from T cells, B-cell-depleted T cells, or PBMCs.

Authors' methods: Reference gene primer amplification in the assay estimated nucleated cell counts. Method: immunoSEQ multiplex PCR; TCRdb's copy keeps in-frame clones and lacks some. The V and J calls and clone size come from that table; D and trimming were worked out from the DNA. The data contain 110,000 or so clones, about 75% of them seen just once; the ten biggest clones take up 19%. V shed 3 bases, J shed 4 bases, and the junction held 3 bases outside the gene matches. The CDR3 is 15 residues long. Germline V CDR1 and CDR2: SGDLS, YYNGEE. Sequenced: peripheral blood. The sequence derives from a woman in her 70s with acute or convalescent COVID-19. The rearrangement uses TRBV9 and TRBJ2-2, with TRBD2 matching over 10 bases. The CDR3: CASSARTSGTGELFF. CDR3 coding DNA: TGTGCCAGCAGCGCCCGGACTAGCGGCACCGGGGAGCTGTTTTTT.